This T cell receptor (beta chain) was sequenced in a study of cytotoxic CD8 clonotypes in ibrutinib-treated CLL. Produced via immunoSEQ multiplex PCR; TCRdb's table is partial and in-frame only. The table lists about 130,000 clones, 80% to 90% of them singletons. Germline-derived CDR1 and CDR2 are LNHNV and YYDKDF (reference sequence). The CDR3 is 16 amino acids. Germline trimming cut 3 bases from V and 0 bases from J; bases unmatched to any gene: 2. The source was PBMCs, collected after 24 months of ibrutinib treatment. The chain employs TRBV15 and TRBJ2-5; 12 positions agree with TRBD2. The TCR was taken from a human donor with chronic lymphocytic leukemia. The CDR3 here is CATSSGLAGYQETQYF. CDR3 coding DNA: TGTGCCACCAGCAGCGGACTAGCGGGGTACCAAGAGACCCAGTACTTC.